What follows are 6 T cell receptor beta chains derived from one specimen sequenced in a study of post-analysis software for immune sequencing data. The study, taken as a whole, reports: Higher frequency in patients than in controls was seen for about five TRBV segments, with TRBV5-6, TRBV5-1 and TRBV20-1 among them.

The authors incorporated unique molecular identifiers into the TCR beta cDNA libraries. One entry per CDR3 protein results from TCRdb running MiXCR on the PCR reads. The data show hundreds of thousands of distinct CDR3 sequences, approximately 59% seen once. These receptors lack a known antigen. Specimen: blood. Receptor source: a girl aged 2 to 9 with multiple sclerosis.

With respect to this clonotype: One end of the junction varies from germline; a read error may be responsible. This rearrangement joins TRBV5-1 to TRBJ1-6; D is ambiguous. Germline V gene data show CDR1 as SGHRS and CDR2 as YFSETQ. The CDR3 consists of 14 residues. The CDR3 here is CASNLTGAGSPLHF. CDR3 nucleotide sequence: TGCGCCAGCAACTTGACCGGTGCGGGATCACCCCTCCACTTT.

The V call is TRBV4-3, the J call TRBJ1-2; D gene uncertain. CDR1 is LGHNA, CDR2 YSLEER, per germline. CDR3 length equals 14 residues. V gave up 0 bases and J gave up 2 bases, with 7 bases separating them. The CDR3 nucleotides are TGCGCCAGCAGCCAAGATGGCGGGAACTATGGCTACACCTTC. Encoded protein: CASSQDGGNYGYTF.

The chain is built from TRBV29-1 and TRBJ2-5; 8 nucleotides match TRBD1. The CDR3 loop spans 12 amino acids. Germline-derived CDR1 and CDR2 are SQVTM and ANQGSEA. Germline trimming cut 7 bases from V and 5 bases from J; bases unmatched to any gene: 6. CDR3 nucleotides: TGCAGCGGAACAGGGGGTCATGAGACCCAGTACTTC. This encodes CSGTGGHETQYF.

CDR3 sequence: CASSFGGIISYEQYF. In DNA form, the CDR3 reads TGTGCCAGCAGTTTCGGAGGGATCATCTCCTACGAGCAGTACTTC. The chain joins TRBV7-9 to TRBJ2-7; D may be TRBD2 (6 bases). The CDR3 has 15 residues. V was pared by 6 bases and J by 0 bases, with 15 bases between. Germline V gene sequence: CDR1 SEHNR, CDR2 FQNEAQ (reference sequence).

The rearrangement uses TRBV5-5 and TRBJ2-1; D not certain. From germline, CDR1 is SGHKS and CDR2 YYEKEE (reference sequence). V lost 1 base and J lost 5, with 4 bases in between. This CDR3 has 12 amino acids. The CDR3 coding sequence is TGTGCCAGCAGCTTGATGGACAATGAGCAGTTCTTC. It is translated as CASSLMDNEQFF.

The chain links TRBV24-1 to TRBJ2-5, with 9 bases that match TRBD2. Germline V CDR1 and CDR2: KGHDR, SFDVKD. The CDR3 extends over 17 amino acids. V shed 3 bases and J 11 bases; nucleotides not matched to a gene: 18. DNA of the CDR3: TGTGCCACCAGTGATGGGGAAGCGGGAGGAACCTACAATGAGCAGTACTTC. Translated: CATSDGEAGGTYNEQYF.